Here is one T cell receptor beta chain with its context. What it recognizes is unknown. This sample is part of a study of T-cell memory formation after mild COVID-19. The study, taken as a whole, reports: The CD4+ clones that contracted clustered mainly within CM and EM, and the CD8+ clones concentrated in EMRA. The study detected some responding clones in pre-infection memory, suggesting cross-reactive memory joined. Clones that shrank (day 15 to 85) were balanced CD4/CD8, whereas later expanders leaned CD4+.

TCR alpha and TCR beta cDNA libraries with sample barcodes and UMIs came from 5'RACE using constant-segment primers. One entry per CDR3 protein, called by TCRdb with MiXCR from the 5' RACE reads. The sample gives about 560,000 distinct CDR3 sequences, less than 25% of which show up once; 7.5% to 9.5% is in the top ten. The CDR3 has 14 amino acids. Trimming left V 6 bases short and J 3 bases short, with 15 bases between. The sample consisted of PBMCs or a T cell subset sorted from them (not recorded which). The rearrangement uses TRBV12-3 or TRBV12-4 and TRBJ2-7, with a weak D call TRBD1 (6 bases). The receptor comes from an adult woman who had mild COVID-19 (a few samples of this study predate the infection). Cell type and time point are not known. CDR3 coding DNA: TGTGCCAGCAGCCTCAGACGAGGGGGCTACGAGCAGTACTTC. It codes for CASSLRRGGYEQYF.